This T cell receptor beta chain derives from a study of shared clonotypes between healthy human individuals. The study's findings and limits: Among several donors, about 5% of naive CD4 clonotypes were found in common.

Terminally differentiated effector memory CD45RA+ cells were excluded from the naive CD8 cells, which were CD45RO-negative and positively selected for CCR7. Adult donors, all healthy and HIV-negative, had no recent acute infections or vaccinations. There were only Caucasian adults among the donors, and all lived in Nashville, Tennessee. In regard to this clone: Its antigen is as yet unknown.

Measured with immunoSEQ multiplex PCR; TCRdb has only the in-frame clones, and not every one. Of some 2 million clones listed, approximately 95% are singletons. The source of this sequence is a man between 18 and 35 years old in good health. The sequencing sample was made of naive CD8+ T cells sorted from blood.

The CDR3 bases are TGTGCCAGCAGTTACGGGCAGGGGGCTAAGCTGTTTTTT. It specifies CASSYGQGAKLFF. The chain combines TRBV6-5 with TRBJ2-2; 8 nucleotides match TRBD1. The V and J ends lost 2 bases and 12 bases, in that order; junction bases with no gene match: 5. This CDR3 region has 13 residues. Germline CDR1 MNHEY, CDR2 SVGAGI.